This T cell receptor beta chain was recorded in a study of identical twins. It was template switching that added a universal primer site, and there were unique molecular identifiers on the cDNA. TCRdb used MiXCR to reprocess the 5' RACE reads, holding one entry per CDR3 protein. The top ten hold around 3% of the sample, which has a few hundred thousand distinct CDR3 sequences, less than 25% seen once. CDR3 length: 14 residues. V was trimmed by 6 bases and J by 6 bases, leaving 18 bases between them. The sample was also linked to a second study, of T cells expressing NK-cell markers. As reported in that work: NKG2C+ dominant clonotypes from over five donors made up roughly 1.0-7.5% of CD8+ T cells.

The receptor was derived from a woman aged 18 to 35 in good health. The specimen sequenced was CD4+ T cells sorted from blood. The rearrangement joins TRBV12-3 or TRBV12-4 to TRBJ2-7, with TRBD1 as a possible D gene (5 bases). The DNA for the CDR3 is TGTGCCAGCAGCCATGGACAAAGAGTCTCCGAGCAGTACTTC. It codes for CASSHGQRVSEQYF.